The 25 T cell receptor beta chains below come from one sample, sequenced in a study of T cells after yellow fever vaccination. TCRdb reprocessed the 5' RACE reads via MiXCR and lists one record per CDR3 protein. The sample yields about 340,000 distinct CDR3 sequences, around 13% seen once. The material sequenced was CD4+ T cells sorted from PBMCs, taken 15 days after the yellow fever booster vaccination. These receptors all come from a man aged 18 to 29 who received the YFV17D yellow fever vaccine.

This clonotype turned up a few times. The V call is TRBV12-3 or TRBV12-4, the J call TRBJ2-1; perhaps TRBD2 as D (5 bases). CDR3 length: 13 amino acids. The V end was cut by 5 bases, the J end by 6 bases, with 11 bases between. CDR3 in DNA: TGTGCCAGCAGTCCCCCAACTAGCAATGAGCAGTTCTTC. Translated, it gives CASSPPTSNEQFF.

In its sample, this clonotype was seen many times. The chain has TRBV6-6 and TRBJ2-2; no clear D gene. V lost 4 bases, J lost 1 base, and 13 bases lay in between. The CDR3 runs 16 residues. Germline lookup yields CDR1 MNHNY and CDR2 SVGAGI (reference sequence). The CDR3 here is CASSSMAARNTGELFF. CDR3 DNA sequence: TGTGCCAGCAGTTCTATGGCGGCCAGGAACACCGGGGAGCTGTTTTTT.

This clonotype has only a few counts. V is TRBV12-2 and J is TRBJ2-1. TRBV12-2 is described as a pseudogene. The length of the CDR3 is 15 residues. In DNA, the CDR3 is TGTGCAAGTCGCTCAGTAGAGAGCTCCTACAATGAGCAGTTCTTC. Amino acid sequence: CASRSVESSYNEQFF.

The genes are TRBV7-9 and TRBJ2-5; the D gene is possibly TRBD2 (5 bases). Trimming stripped 1 base from V and 5 bases from J, with 14 bases between. Germline assignment: CDR1 SEHNR and CDR2 FQNEAQ (reference sequence). This CDR3 spans 15 amino acids. Here the CDR3 reads CASSLVFGGRETQYF. The CDR3 bases are TGTGCCAGCAGCTTAGTTTTCGGAGGTCGGGAGACCCAGTACTTC.

The gene calls are TRBV11-2 and TRBJ1-2; D not resolved. The CDR3 has 14 amino acids. Deletions cut 5 bases from V and 9 bases from J, with 19 bases between. Germline-derived CDR1 and CDR2 are SGHAT and FQNNGV. Here the CDR3 DNA reads TGTGCCAGCAGCGCCCTGGCGACGCTGGAAAGCTACACCTTC. It encodes CASSALATLESYTF.

The chain joins TRBV5-1 to TRBJ2-6; possible D gene TRBD1, 5 bases. Between the trimmed V and J ends, which lost 2 bases and 2 bases, there was a span of 8 bases. The CDR3 sequence is 15 residues long. Looked up from germline, CDR1 is SGHRS and CDR2 is YFSETQ. The CDR3 sequence is CASSFGRAGANVLTF. The CDR3 DNA reads TGCGCCAGCAGCTTTGGCAGGGCTGGGGCCAACGTCCTGACTTTC.

This clonotype was recorded a few times. The genes are TRBV5-4 and TRBJ1-6; D possibly corresponds to TRBD1 (6 bases). The CDR3 is 13 amino acids. CDR1 is SGHNT and CDR2 is YYREEE in the germline V gene (reference sequence). V dropped 0 bases and J dropped 15 bases, with 13 bases sitting between them. CDR3 DNA sequence: TGTGCCAGCAGCTTGGCCCCAGGGGATGTCCTCCACTTT. Translating it yields CASSLAPGDVLHF.

This clonotype was counted only a few times. V gene TRBV7-2 combines with J gene TRBJ2-3; the D gene is possibly TRBD2 (7 bases). This CDR3 comprises 20 residues. Trimming stripped 2 bases from V and 1 base from J, with 25 bases between. Germline values: CDR1 SGHTA, CDR2 FQGNSA. CDR3 coding DNA: TGTGCCAGCAGCTTATTGAGGAGCTCGAGGGGGGGCAGGGGCACAGATACGCAGTATTTT. Protein: CASSLLRSSRGGRGTDTQYF.

This clonotype was found a few times. This rearrangement joins TRBV7-9 to TRBJ2-1; 7 nucleotides match TRBD1. The junction had 7 bases not matched to a gene; V was cut back by 5 bases and J by 6 bases. CDR1 and CDR2 (germline): SEHNR, FQNEAQ (reference sequence). The CDR3 spans 14 residues. The CDR3 DNA reads as TGTGCCAGCAGCCAAGACAGGGCGGCCAATGAGCAGTTCTTC. It codes for CASSQDRAANEQFF. Full variable domain (rest looked up from reference TRBV7-9 and TRBJ2-1): DTGVSQNPRHKITKRGQNVTFRCDPISEHNRLYWYRQTLGQGPEFLTYFQNEAQLEKSRLLSDRFSAERPKGSFSTLEIQRTEQGDSAMYLCASSQDRAANEQFFGPGTRLTVL.

V is TRBV5-8 and J is TRBJ2-6; TRBD1 or TRBD2 may be the D gene (5 bases each). The CDR3 contains 17 residues. V dropped 4 bases and J dropped 0 bases, with 14 bases sitting between them. CDR1 is SGHTS, CDR2 YDEGEE, per germline. DNA of the CDR3: TGTGCCAGCAGCACGGGACGGCCGCACTCTGGGGCCAACGTCCTGACTTTC. Its translation: CASSTGRPHSGANVLTF.

The chain carries TRBV18 and TRBJ1-1; D remains unclear. The CDR3 is 15 amino acids. The ends were cut back, 0 bases at V and 1 base at J, with 9 bases in the middle. The germline gives CDR1 KGHSH, CDR2 LQKENI. CDR3 in DNA: TGTGCCAGCTCACCACCGGTCAGCAGGAACACTGAAGCTTTCTTT. Amino acids: CASSPPVSRNTEAFF. Looking up the rest from reference TRBV18 and TRBJ1-1 gives the full variable domain: NAGVMQNPRHLVRRRGQEARLRCSPMKGHSHVYWYRQLPEEGLKFMVYLQKENIIDESGMPKERFSAEFPKEGPSILRIQQVVRGDSAAYFCASSPPVSRNTEAFFGQGTRLTVV.

V usage is TRBV20-1 and J usage is TRBJ1-6; D unresolved. V was clipped by 3 bases and J by 7 bases, with 13 bases between them. Germline CDR1 DFQATT, CDR2 SNEGSKA (reference sequence). The length of the CDR3 is 14 residues. CDR3 region: CSASRGGENSPLHF. The CDR3 DNA reads as TGCAGTGCTAGTCGGGGTGGGGAAAATTCACCCCTCCACTTT.

The chain has TRBV25-1 and TRBJ2-6; D is perhaps TRBD2 (7 bases). The ends were cut back, 2 bases at V and 0 bases at J, with 11 bases in the middle. The CDR3 contains 17 residues. Germline-derived CDR1 and CDR2 are MGHDK and SYGVNS. Written as DNA, the CDR3 is TGTGCCAGCAGTGAAGGGGGGGCGCCCTCTGGGGCCAACGTCCTGACTTTC. Its protein is CASSEGGAPSGANVLTF.

This clonotype was seen a handful of times. The V gene is TRBV6-1, the J gene TRBJ1-1, with D perhaps TRBD1 (6 bases). CDR3 size: 15 residues. V was trimmed by 0 bases and J by 4 bases, leaving 12 bases between them. Germline V gene sequence: CDR1 MNHNS, CDR2 SASEGT. The CDR3 region is CASSEAAGVGTEAFF. DNA of the CDR3: TGTGCCAGCAGTGAAGCGGCAGGGGTCGGCACTGAAGCTTTCTTT.

The genes are TRBV4-3 and TRBJ2-3; TRBD2 is a possible D gene (5 bases). This CDR3 comprises 16 residues. Between the trimmed V and J ends, which lost 0 bases and 6 bases, there was a span of 16 bases. Germline CDR1 reads LGHNA; CDR2 reads YSLEER. In DNA form, the CDR3 reads TGCGCCAGCAGCCAAGACCCGGGGTTTGGGTGGGATACGCAGTATTTT. It encodes CASSQDPGFGWDTQYF.

This clonotype was detected ten times or more. The chain recombines TRBV5-4 with TRBJ2-1; 8 bases fit TRBD2. This CDR3 region has 14 residues. J was trimmed by 9 bases and V by 4 bases; bases with no gene match: 9. CDR1 is SGHNT and CDR2 is YYREEE in the germline V gene (reference sequence). CDR3 in amino acids: CASSRTWTSSEQFF. CDR3 bases: TGTGCCAGCAGCAGGACCTGGACTAGCAGTGAGCAGTTCTTC. Full variable domain (rest looked up from reference TRBV5-4 and TRBJ2-1): ETGVTQSPTHLIKTRGQQVTLRCSSQSGHNTVSWYQQALGQGPQFIFQYYREEENGRGNFPPRFSGLQFPNYSSELNVNALELDDSALYLCASSRTWTSSEQFFGPGTRLTVL.

This rearrangement joins TRBV15 to TRBJ1-2; the D gene is possibly TRBD1 (6 bases). CDR3 length: 11 amino acids. V was cut by 5 bases and J by 8 bases, with 9 bases left in between. From germline, CDR1 is LNHNV and CDR2 YYDKDF (reference sequence). For the CDR3, the DNA is TGTGCCACCAGCGCTGGACAGGGCTACACCTTC. Translation: CATSAGQGYTF.

The chain carries TRBV5-1 and TRBJ2-5; TRBD1 aligns across 7 bases. The junction had 4 bases not matched to a gene; V was cut back by 4 bases and J by 4 bases. The CDR3 sequence is 13 residues long. The V gene's germline CDR1 is SGHRS and CDR2 YFSETQ. This CDR3 reads CASSRGPGETQYF. The CDR3 coding sequence is TGCGCCAGCAGCAGGGGGCCGGGAGAGACCCAGTACTTC.

This clonotype was seen a handful of times. The chain couples TRBV5-1 to TRBJ2-1; possible D gene TRBD2, 6 bases. V lost 3 bases to trimming and J lost 6 bases, with 16 bases between them. In germline, CDR1 is SGHRS, CDR2 YFSETQ. CDR3 size: 15 residues. Here the CDR3 DNA reads TGCGCCAGCAGCTCGGGGGTTACCGGGGGCAATGAGCAGTTCTTC. Translation gives CASSSGVTGGNEQFF. The entire variable domain, with the rest obtained from reference TRBV5-1 and TRBJ2-1, is as follows: KAGVTQTPRYLIKTRGQQVTLSCSPISGHRSVSWYQQTPGQGLQFLFEYFSETQRNKGNFPGRFSGRQFSNSRSEMNVSTLELGDSALYLCASSSGVTGGNEQFFGPGTRLTVL.

The rearrangement uses TRBV6-2 or TRBV6-3 and TRBJ2-1, with TRBD2 matching 9 bases. Germline V gene sequence: CDR1 MNHEY, CDR2 SVGEGT. There are 18 residues in the CDR3. V was clipped by 4 bases and J by 4 bases; unmatched bases: 14. The CDR3 reads CASSSQPPLAGYYNEQFF. DNA of the CDR3: TGTGCCAGCAGTTCCCAACCTCCGCTAGCGGGGTATTACAATGAGCAGTTCTTC.

This clonotype was counted between two and nine times. The chain carries TRBV6-5 and TRBJ2-7, with D tentatively TRBD1 (5 bases). The CDR3 extends over 16 amino acids. CDR1 and CDR2 from the germline V gene are MNHEY and SVGAGI. Trimming stripped 0 bases from V and 6 bases from J, with 18 bases between. The DNA of the CDR3 is TGTGCCAGCAGTTACTCGATTTCCGCAGGGAATGGCGAGCAGTACTTC. Translated, it gives CASSYSISAGNGEQYF.

This chain connects TRBV6-2 or TRBV6-3 to TRBJ1-1; D is possibly TRBD1 (5 bases). Germline V gives CDR1 MNHEY, CDR2 SVGEGT. The CDR3 extends over 15 amino acids. Trimming took 2 bases from V and 6 from J, leaving 16 bases between them. The CDR3 region is CASSYGSPRDSEAFF. CDR3 coding DNA: TGTGCCAGCAGTTACGGGAGCCCTCGGGACTCTGAAGCTTTCTTT.

The CDR3 nucleotides read TGTGCCAGCAGCACAGAGGTGGACACTGAAGCTTTCTTT. The encoded protein is CASSTEVDTEAFF. V and J are TRBV7-9 and TRBJ1-1, with no clear D. V gave up 5 bases and J gave up 3 bases, with 10 bases separating them. Germline V gene data show CDR1 as SEHNR and CDR2 as FQNEAQ (reference sequence). The CDR3 has 13 residues.

This clonotype appeared many times. The chain recombines TRBV5-1 with TRBJ1-3; D gene uncertain. The CDR3 is 12 residues long. The germline V and J ends were trimmed by 4 bases and 2 bases, with 4 bases remaining between them. The germline gives CDR1 SGHRS, CDR2 YFSETQ. CDR3 loop: CASSTTGNTIYF. The CDR3 DNA is TGCGCCAGCAGCACCACTGGAAACACCATATATTTT.

This clonotype was seen only a few times. The rearrangement uses TRBV3-1 and TRBJ2-3; either TRBD1 or TRBD2 may supply D (6 bases each). V lost 8 bases and J 1 base, leaving 16 bases between the germline ends. The CDR3 spans 15 residues. CDR1 and CDR2 from the germline V gene are LGHDT and YNNKEL (reference sequence). In nucleotides, the CDR3 is TGTGCCAGCGGCGATCGGGGGCCGGGCACAGATACGCAGTATTTT. This sequence encodes CASGDRGPGTDTQYF.